The rows below give T cell receptor beta chains drawn from one sample of a study of beta chain features in type 1 diabetes. The protocol was immunoSEQ multiplex PCR, while the TCRdb copy is restricted to in-frame clones and leaves out a portion. The data hold approximately 170,000 clones, with about 8% observed a single time. Sample: central memory CD4+ T cells from blood. These receptors all stem from a middle-aged woman with type 1 diabetes. Each CDR3 is given without its conserved first and last residue. The D gene is left open where the match is weak.

D	V	J	CDR3
.	TRBV28	TRBJ1-3	ASSPEISGNTIY
.	TRBV19	TRBJ1-5	ASKGETGQPQH
TRBD1	TRBV28	TRBJ1-3	ASKPGTVFSGNTIY
.	TRBV28	TRBJ2-1	AAQGNGNEQF
TRBD1	TRBV19	TRBJ2-5	ASSLGQGVETQY
.	TRBV28	TRBJ2-1	ASSTRQGWGSYNEQF
.	TRBV6-6	TRBJ2-7	ASSYPEGSEQY
TRBD1	TRBV2	TRBJ1-5	ASSGQGRIGQPQH
.	TRBV29-1	TRBJ1-2	SVEGAKASGYT
.	TRBV7-3	TRBJ2-2	ASSLRRGGPGELF
TRBD1	TRBV27	TRBJ2-2	ASSLRQGSSTGELF
TRBD2	TRBV10-3	TRBJ2-3	AISDTSGRATDTQY
.	TRBV21-1	TRBJ2-7	ASSKGLAGEGYEQY
.	TRBV5-8	TRBJ1-2	ASSLRHRYGYT
.	TRBV18	TRBJ1-1	ASSRGTVSDTEAF
.	TRBV2	TRBJ2-7	ASSEVEGAGEQY
.	TRBV28	TRBJ1-5	ASSGGAGAFNQPQH
TRBD1	TRBV4-1	TRBJ1-1	ASSQPRTGGNTEAF
TRBD1	TRBV10-3	TRBJ1-1	AISSGGEGTEAF
.	TRBV7-2	TRBJ2-5	ASSPTRETQY
TRBD2	TRBV7-8	TRBJ2-7	ASSPLNSGSSYEQY
TRBD2	TRBV5-1	TRBJ2-1	ASSLAWGGSSYNEQF
.	TRBV7-2	TRBJ1-6	ASSLNPGNSPLH
.	TRBV18	TRBJ1-5	ASSPGTGSAGQPQH
TRBD1	TRBV10-3	TRBJ1-1	AISRTGGLNTEAF
.	TRBV5-1	TRBJ2-3	ASSFGRGTDTQY
.	TRBV5-4	TRBJ1-1	ASSLIAPDTEAF
.	TRBV4-2	TRBJ1-2	ASSQGGREEGYT
.	TRBV14	TRBJ1-3	ASSQLTGSRNTIY
.	TRBV28	TRBJ1-5	ASSLAQGRQPQH
TRBD1	TRBV6-5	TRBJ1-1	ASSTPGQGITEAF
.	TRBV7-6	TRBJ1-1	ASSPWGGSNTEAF
TRBD1	TRBV15	TRBJ2-1	ATSRDRSGTANEQF
TRBD2	TRBV29-1	TRBJ2-1	SVVRSRGGDEQF
.	TRBV2	TRBJ1-2	ASSDRNYGYT
TRBD1	TRBV27	TRBJ1-1	ASSDPGQGLERTEAF
TRBD2	TRBV7-8	TRBJ2-6	ASSPPQVAGSGANVLT
.	TRBV7-9	TRBJ1-4	ASSLGLGDEKLF
TRBD2	TRBV5-4	TRBJ2-1	ASSSGLDLGDEQF
TRBD1	TRBV30	TRBJ1-6	AWRRQGNNSPLH
TRBD1	TRBV28	TRBJ2-7	ASSIPTGAYEQY
TRBD2	TRBV7-3	TRBJ2-5	ASSLLAGPQETQY
TRBD1	TRBV5-1	TRBJ1-2	ASSLQGDDGYT
TRBD1	TRBV2	TRBJ2-3	ASSEGTGADTQY
.	TRBV5-4	TRBJ2-5	ASSHAFRGGTQY
.	TRBV11-2	TRBJ2-2	ASSPQPRAGELF
TRBD1	TRBV6-8	TRBJ1-5	ASSYIFGQGAAQPQH
.	TRBV6-4	TRBJ1-5	ASRQFNQPQH
TRBD1	TRBV28	TRBJ2-7	ASSFGTGVGEQY
.	TRBV6-5	TRBJ2-3	ASTTLEGYTQY
TRBD2	TRBV27	TRBJ2-1	ASTRGDEQF
.	TRBV7-8	TRBJ1-1	ASSGAGGMNTEAF
.	TRBV7-2	TRBJ2-7	ASSLETGYEQY
TRBD1	TRBV5-6	TRBJ1-2	ASGTGLSQDHGYT